This T cell receptor beta chain was found in a study of OX40 agonist ivuxolimab in advanced cancers. For the study at large: As their treatment, patients were administered ivuxolimab, an agonistic anti-OX40 (CD134) antibody. Study observations and caveats: With doses of 0.1 to 3.0 mg/kg, CD4+ and CD8+ blood T cells had undergone clonal expansion by week 6.

About this clone itself: No antigen is known for it.

Germline values: CDR1 MNHEY, CDR2 SMNVEV (reference sequence). This CDR3 comprises 15 residues. Trimming removed 2 bases at V and 4 bases at J, with 13 bases between. Sampling times: baseline, cycle 4 day 1, cycle 7 day 1. Repertoires were generated with immunoSEQ multiplex PCR, while TCRdb's copy carries only in-frame clones and drops some. The table shows around 66,000 clones, with 80% to 90% occurring only once. The rearrangement uses TRBV27 and TRBJ2-3, with D tentatively TRBD1 or TRBD2 (5 bases each). The source material was CD4+ or CD8+ T cells sorted from blood, sampled in a trial of the OX40 agonist ivuxolimab. This clonotype was sampled from an adult with an advanced solid tumor such as melanoma, head and neck, liver or kidney cancer. The CDR3 sequence: CASSLNWDLPDTQYF. Here the CDR3 DNA reads TGTGCCAGCAGTTTAAATTGGGACCTTCCAGATACGCAGTATTTT.